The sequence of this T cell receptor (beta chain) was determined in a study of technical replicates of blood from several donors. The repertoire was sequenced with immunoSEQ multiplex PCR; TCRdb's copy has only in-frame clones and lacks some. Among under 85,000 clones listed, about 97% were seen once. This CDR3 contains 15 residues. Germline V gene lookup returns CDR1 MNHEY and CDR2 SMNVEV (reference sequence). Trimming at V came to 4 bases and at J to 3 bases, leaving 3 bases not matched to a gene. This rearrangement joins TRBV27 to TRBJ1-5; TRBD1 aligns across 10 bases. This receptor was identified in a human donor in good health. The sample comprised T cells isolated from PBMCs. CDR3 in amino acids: CASSWTGGFNQPQHF. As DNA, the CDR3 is TGTGCCAGCAGTTGGACAGGGGGGTTCAATCAGCCCCAGCATTTT.